Described below is a single TCR beta chain sequence and its context. These data are taken from a study of OX40 agonist ivuxolimab in advanced cancers. Sequencing used immunoSEQ multiplex PCR; TCRdb keeps in-frame clones, though not all of them. This table holds 60,000 to 85,000 clones, around four fifths found once. Germline V gene data show CDR1 as SEHNR and CDR2 as FQNEAQ (reference sequence). The CDR3 spans 18 residues. J gave up 4 bases and V 4 bases, and 15 bases lay outside the gene matches. The starting material was CD4+ or CD8+ T cells sorted from blood, obtained in a trial of the OX40 agonist ivuxolimab. The clonotype originates from an adult with an advanced solid tumor such as melanoma, head and neck, liver or kidney cancer. This sequence joins TRBV7-9 and TRBJ1-2; 10 bases fit TRBD1. The CDR3 is CASSSIMTGGGVAYGYTF. DNA of the CDR3: TGTGCCAGCAGCTCTATCATGACAGGGGGCGGGGTAGCCTATGGCTACACCTTC.